The 21 T cell receptor beta chains in this list originate from one sample, sequenced in a study of cytomegalovirus exposure and HLA in healthy donors. Both 60 Vbeta primers and 13 Jbeta primers went into the PCR. The data were produced by immunoSEQ multiplex PCR, yet TCRdb's version contains in-frame clones alone and is incomplete. The table records 100,000 or so clones, approximately 74% of them present only once. The source material was PBMCs. The receptors derive from a middle-aged woman in good health and CMV-seronegative.

This clone came up once. The genes are TRBV11-1 and TRBJ1-3; D perhaps matches TRBD1 (5 bases). The V and J ends lost 4 bases and 0 bases respectively, with 13 bases between them. The CDR3 extends over 16 amino acids. Germline lookup yields CDR1 SGHAT and CDR2 FQDESV (reference sequence). The CDR3 loop is CASSWGSLSSGNTIYF. The DNA of the CDR3 is TGTGCCAGCAGCTGGGGCAGTCTGAGCTCTGGAAACACCATATATTTT.

The chain recombines TRBV5-6 with TRBJ1-4, with D maybe TRBD1 (5 bases). The CDR3 sequence is 14 residues long. Trimming shortened V by 2 bases and J by 8 bases, and 13 bases separated the two germline ends. CDR1 SGHDT and CDR2 YYEEEE come from the germline V gene. The CDR3, as DNA: TGTGCCAGCAGCTTCTACCAGGGCCGGGAAAAACTGTTTTTT. Translating it yields CASSFYQGREKLFF.

V gene TRBV16 combines with J gene TRBJ1-5, with D uncertain. The length of the CDR3 is 15 residues. The V gene's germline CDR1 is KGHSY and CDR2 FQNENV. Trimming stripped 0 bases from V and 5 bases from J, with 11 bases between. The CDR3 DNA is TGTGCCAGCAGCCAATCCGGGGTAATGGATCAGCCCCAGCATTTT. It specifies CASSQSGVMDQPQHF. Full variable domain (rest looked up from reference TRBV16 and TRBJ1-5): GEEVAQTPKHLVRGEGQKAKLYCAPIKGHSYVFWYQQVLKNEFKFLISFQNENVFDETGMPKERFSAKCLPNSPCSLEIQATKLEDSAVYFCASSQSGVMDQPQHFGDGTRLSIL.

This chain joins TRBV11-3 and TRBJ2-3; 7 nucleotides match TRBD2. From germline, CDR1 is SGHNT and CDR2 YENEEA. Trimming at V came to 2 bases and at J to 4 bases, leaving 9 bases not matched to a gene. The CDR3 runs 16 residues. The CDR3 spells CASSLFRDGGADTQYF. CDR3 bases: TGTGCCAGCAGCTTATTCAGAGATGGGGGGGCAGATACGCAGTATTTT.

The chain recombines TRBV11-2 with TRBJ2-7; 7 bases fit TRBD2. Germline V gene lookup returns CDR1 SGHAT and CDR2 FQNNGV. Germline trimming cut 1 base from V and 4 bases from J; bases unmatched to any gene: 10. This CDR3 has 16 amino acids. This CDR3 is CASSLVGAGALYEQYF. The DNA for the CDR3 is TGTGCCAGCAGCTTAGTAGGCGCGGGAGCTCTATACGAGCAGTACTTC.

This clone is a singleton in its sample. V and J are TRBV10-2 and TRBJ2-5; no definite D call. With the DNA end fitting TRBJ2-7 better, the J assignment may be wrong. The germline V gene encodes CDR1 WSHSY and CDR2 SAAADI. The CDR3 sequence is 12 residues long. The CDR3 here is CASSGNSYEQYF. CDR3 in DNA: TGCGCCAGCTCAGGCAACTCCTACGAGCAGTACTTC.

The chain has TRBV14 and TRBJ2-5, with TRBD2 matching over 9 bases. J was trimmed by 2 bases and V by 8 bases; bases with no gene match: 6. CDR3 length equals 14 residues. Germline CDR1 SGHDN, CDR2 FVKESK. This chain's CDR3 is CASSKLAGQETQYF. As DNA, the CDR3 is TGTGCCAGCTCGAAACTAGCGGGTCAAGAGACCCAGTACTTC.

This clone was seen more than once but under ten times. The chain combines TRBV7-6 with TRBJ2-5, with TRBD2 as a possible D gene (7 bases). Trimming stripped 4 bases from V and 5 bases from J, with 20 bases between. Per germline, CDR1 SGHVS and CDR2 FNYEAQ. CDR3 length: 16 amino acids. CDR3 nucleotides: TGTGCCAGCAGCTCATCAAACTGGGGGGGCTTGGAGACCCAGTACTTC. Its protein is CASSSSNWGGLETQYF. Full variable domain (remainder filled in from reference TRBV7-6 and TRBJ2-5): GAGVSQSPRYKVTKRGQDVALRCDPISGHVSLYWYRQALGQGPEFLTYFNYEAQQDKSGLPNDRFSAERPEGSISTLTIQRTEQRDSAMYRCASSSSNWGGLETQYFGPGTRLLVL.

This rearrangement joins TRBV5-1 to TRBJ2-7; 13 bases align to TRBD2. Germline values: CDR1 SGHRS, CDR2 YFSETQ. This CDR3 has 19 amino acids. V lost 7 bases and J lost 2; bases outside the gene matches: 18. The CDR3 DNA sequence: TGCGCCAGCCCCTTCCCGGGACTAGCGGGACCCGGCGGTCCCTACGAGCAGTACTTC. This translates into CASPFPGLAGPGGPYEQYF. Variable domain in full (rest from reference TRBV5-1 and TRBJ2-7): KAGVTQTPRYLIKTRGQQVTLSCSPISGHRSVSWYQQTPGQGLQFLFEYFSETQRNKGNFPGRFSGRQFSNSRSEMNVSTLELGDSALYLCASPFPGLAGPGGPYEQYFGPGTRLTVT.

The chain combines TRBV29-1 with TRBJ1-2, with D uncertain. The CDR3 consists of 14 residues. Germline CDR1 SQVTM, CDR2 ANQGSEA. V lost 0 bases, J lost 0 bases, and 8 bases lay in between. CDR3 sequence (DNA): TGCAGCGTTGAAGATCGACTTGCTAACTATGGCTACACCTTC. This sequence encodes CSVEDRLANYGYTF.

The CDR3 sequence: CASSLYLNTEAFF. The CDR3 DNA sequence: TGTGCCAGCAGTTTGTATCTCAACACTGAAGCTTTCTTT. The V gene is TRBV27, the J gene TRBJ1-1; unclear D gene. Deletions cut 3 bases from V and 2 bases from J, with 7 bases between. The germline V gene has CDR1 MNHEY and CDR2 SMNVEV (reference sequence). There are 13 residues in the CDR3.

This chain links TRBV6-1 with TRBJ2-7, with unresolved D. The CDR3 length is 12 residues. Germline V gene lookup returns CDR1 MNHNS and CDR2 SASEGT. V was cut by 6 bases and J by 4 bases, with 10 bases left in between. The CDR3 DNA sequence: TGTGCCAGCAGCCGCGAACTGTACGAGCAGTACTTC. It specifies CASSRELYEQYF.

The V call is TRBV28, the J call TRBJ2-7; tentatively, D is TRBD2 (6 bases). The V end was cut by 7 bases, the J end by 2 bases, with 18 bases between. The CDR3 covers 15 residues. The germline V gene encodes CDR1 MDHEN and CDR2 SYDVKM. The CDR3, as DNA: TGTGCCAGCAATTCGTGGGGGGTTATAACCTACGAGCAGTACTTC. This codes for CASNSWGVITYEQYF. Supplemented by reference TRBV28 and TRBJ2-7, the full variable domain reads DVKVTQSSRYLVKRTGEKVFLECVQDMDHENMFWYRQDPGLGLRLIYFSYDVKMKEKGDIPEGYSVSREKKERFSLILESASTNQTSMYLCASNSWGVITYEQYFGPGTRLTVT.

The chain uses TRBV9 and TRBJ2-7; 7 bases line up with TRBD1. This CDR3 spans 14 amino acids. The ends lost 4 bases at V and 1 base at J; junction bases unmatched: 5. CDR1 and CDR2 from the germline V gene are SGDLS and YYNGEE. The CDR3 DNA reads TGTGCCAGCAGCCTTAGGACAGGTTCCTACGAGCAGTACTTC. Translated, it gives CASSLRTGSYEQYF.

The chain employs TRBV30 and TRBJ1-1; 10 positions match TRBD1. V was clipped by 3 bases and J by 3 bases; unmatched bases: 13. CDR1 and CDR2 from the germline V gene are GTSNPN and SVGIG (reference sequence). CDR3 length equals 17 residues. For the CDR3, the DNA is TGTGCCTGGAGCGGTTACACGGACAGGGGGACGGACACTGAAGCTTTCTTT. The encoded protein is CAWSGYTDRGTDTEAFF.

V usage is TRBV6-5 and J usage is TRBJ2-7, with 11 bases fitting TRBD2. This CDR3 has 15 amino acids. V gave up 5 bases and J gave up 2 bases; unmatched junction bases: 5. Germline CDR1 reads MNHEY; CDR2 reads SVGAGI. For the CDR3, the DNA is TGTGCCAGCAGTGGGGGACTAGCGGAGGCCTACGAGCAGTACTTC. It specifies CASSGGLAEAYEQYF.

V and J are TRBV2 and TRBJ1-2; D not certain. V was shortened by 2 bases and J by 5 bases, with 15 bases between the two germline ends. CDR1 and CDR2 (germline): SNHLY, FYNNEI. This CDR3 has 15 amino acids. Written as DNA, the CDR3 is TGTGCCAGCAGTGAAAGTCAGGCGCTTTATTATGGCTACACCTTC. It specifies CASSESQALYYGYTF.

The chain has TRBV5-4 and TRBJ1-6, with 8 bases matching TRBD1. With V trimmed by 0 bases and J by 8 bases, 7 bases remained unmatched. CDR1 is SGHNT, CDR2 YYREEE, per germline (reference sequence). The CDR3 contains 16 residues. This chain's CDR3 is CASSLGLTGEDSPLHF. Written as DNA, the CDR3 is TGTGCCAGCAGCTTGGGTCTGACAGGGGAAGATTCACCCCTCCACTTT. Complete variable domain (other parts from reference TRBV5-4 and TRBJ1-6): ETGVTQSPTHLIKTRGQQVTLRCSSQSGHNTVSWYQQALGQGPQFIFQYYREEENGRGNFPPRFSGLQFPNYSSELNVNALELDDSALYLCASSLGLTGEDSPLHFGNGTRLTVT.

The chain carries TRBV7-3 and TRBJ2-3; D is perhaps TRBD2 (6 bases). With 1 base removed from V and 0 bases from J, the gap between germline ends came to 8 bases. The CDR3 loop spans 15 amino acids. CDR1 is SGHTA, CDR2 FQGTGA, per germline. In DNA form, the CDR3 reads TGTGCCAGCAGCTTAAGCGGGACTAGCACAGATACGCAGTATTTT. This gives the protein CASSLSGTSTDTQYF.

The genes are TRBV30 and TRBJ2-1, with TRBD2 matching over 7 bases. The length of the CDR3 is 14 residues. V shed 1 base, J shed 7 bases, and the junction held 7 bases outside the gene matches. Germline-derived CDR1 and CDR2 are GTSNPN and SVGIG (reference sequence). This CDR3 reads CAWSGGFSGNEQFF. CDR3 nucleotide sequence: TGTGCCTGGAGTGGGGGTTTTAGCGGGAATGAGCAGTTCTTC.

The chain joins TRBV27 to TRBJ2-5; 7 bases fit TRBD2. Near its end, the DNA agrees better with TRBJ2-7, so the J call may be wrong. The CDR3 runs to 15 residues. Germline-derived CDR1 and CDR2 are MNHEY and SMNVEV (reference sequence). CDR3: CASRSTGGGTYEQYF. In nucleotides, the CDR3 is TGTGCCAGCAGATCTACTGGGGGGGGAACGTACGAGCAGTACTTC.